The 8 T cell receptor beta chains listed next were all sequenced from one sample in a study of blood T cell repertoires in COVID-19. TCRdb's copy holds only in-frame clones and misses some; the assay was immunoSEQ multiplex PCR. In the table there are roughly 360,000 clones, 81% of which are singletons. Sequencing used peripheral blood. The source is a human donor with acute or convalescent COVID-19. The donor label of this sample is uncertain.

This chain joins TRBV5-1 and TRBJ2-5; D unclear. The germline V gene has CDR1 SGHRS and CDR2 YFSETQ. The length of the CDR3 is 11 residues. Trimming took off 5 bases at V and 5 bases at J, with 7 bases between the two ends. The CDR3 here is CASRVGETQYF. DNA of the CDR3: TGCGCCAGCAGAGTCGGTGAGACCCAGTACTTC.

The genes are TRBV11-2 and TRBJ1-1; 7 bases align to TRBD1. In germline, CDR1 is SGHAT, CDR2 FQNNGV. J gave up 11 bases and V 5 bases, and 11 bases lay outside the gene matches. This CDR3 spans 13 amino acids. The CDR3 nucleotides are TGTGCCAGCAGCCCCACCGAGACAGGGCGGGCTTTCTTT. Amino acids: CASSPTETGRAFF. The entire variable domain, with the rest obtained from reference TRBV11-2 and TRBJ1-1, is as follows: EAGVAQSPRYKIIEKRQSVAFWCNPISGHATLYWYQQILGQGPKLLIQFQNNGVVDDSQLPKDRFSAERLKGVDSTLKIQPAKLEDSAVYLCASSPTETGRAFFGQGTRLTVV.

The V and J genes are TRBV5-1 and TRBJ1-6; 10 nucleotides match TRBD1. Germline CDR1 is SGHRS and CDR2 is YFSETQ. V was clipped by 4 bases and J by 6 bases; unmatched bases: 4. The length of the CDR3 is 15 residues. As DNA, the CDR3 is TGCGCCAGCAGCGACGGGGACAGGGGTAATTCACCCCTCCACTTT. This codes for CASSDGDRGNSPLHF. Looking up the rest from reference TRBV5-1 and TRBJ1-6 gives the full variable domain: KAGVTQTPRYLIKTRGQQVTLSCSPISGHRSVSWYQQTPGQGLQFLFEYFSETQRNKGNFPGRFSGRQFSNSRSEMNVSTLELGDSALYLCASSDGDRGNSPLHFGNGTRLTVT.

For the CDR3, the DNA is TGTGCCAGCTCCCCTCCCGGGTTGGCGGCGACCGGGGAGCTGTTTTTT. Translating it yields CASSPPGLAATGELFF. The rearrangement uses TRBV18 and TRBJ2-2; D unclear. V was trimmed by 6 bases and J by 5 bases, leaving 19 bases between them. The CDR3 runs 16 residues. CDR1 and CDR2 (germline): KGHSH, LQKENI. The entire variable domain, with the rest obtained from reference TRBV18 and TRBJ2-2, is as follows: NAGVMQNPRHLVRRRGQEARLRCSPMKGHSHVYWYRQLPEEGLKFMVYLQKENIIDESGMPKERFSAEFPKEGPSILRIQQVVRGDSAAYFCASSPPGLAATGELFFGEGSRLTVL.

V gene TRBV6-1 combines with J gene TRBJ1-2, with TRBD1 matching 7 bases. The CDR3 spans 13 residues. Germline assignment: CDR1 MNHNS and CDR2 SASEGT. V shed 5 bases, J shed 6 bases, and the junction held 6 bases outside the gene matches. The CDR3 loop reads CASSLDRPDGYTF. Written as DNA, the CDR3 is TGTGCCAGCAGTTTGGACAGGCCGGATGGCTACACCTTC.

The chain has TRBV6-1 and TRBJ1-3; tentatively, D is TRBD1 (5 bases). The CDR3 has 14 residues. Between the trimmed V and J ends, which lost 6 bases and 1 base, there was a span of 10 bases. CDR1 and CDR2 (germline): MNHNS, SASEGT. The CDR3 reads CASSPSGSGNTIYF. The CDR3 DNA is TGTGCCAGCAGCCCCTCAGGGTCTGGAAACACCATATATTTT.

The chain has TRBV6-4 and TRBJ1-6; tentative D call: TRBD1 (5 bases). CDR1 is MRHNA, CDR2 SNTAGT, per germline. The CDR3 length is 14 residues. V was shortened by 6 bases and J by 5 bases, with 11 bases between the two germline ends. The CDR3 region has the DNA TGTGCCAGCAGCAGGGTTCAGAATAATTCACCCCTCCACTTT. This gives the protein CASSRVQNNSPLHF.

The chain has TRBV25-1 and TRBJ1-2, with D uncertain. The CDR3 covers 13 residues. Trimming left V 2 bases short and J 5 bases short, with 9 bases between. Looked up from germline, CDR1 is MGHDK and CDR2 is SYGVNS. This CDR3 reads CASSETRKYGYTF. Written as DNA, the CDR3 is TGTGCCAGCAGTGAAACCAGGAAATATGGCTACACCTTC.